This T cell receptor (beta chain) was retrieved from a study of early T cells in non-severe SARS-CoV-2 infection. Notes on the study in general: Anti-spike CD8 specificities were favored by VDJdb matching, whose results missed private and CD4 specificities.

V dropped 6 bases and J dropped 4 bases, with 16 bases sitting between them. Germline lookup yields CDR1 WSHSY and CDR2 SAAADI. The CDR3 has 15 residues. cDNA molecules, individually, were tagged with unique molecular identifiers. TCRdb reprocessed the 5' RACE reads with MiXCR, giving one entry per CDR3 protein. The data contain fewer than 65,000 distinct CDR3 sequences, around 6.5% of them singletons. A few counts support this clonotype. What it binds is unknown. This chain links TRBV10-2 with TRBJ2-1; D perhaps matches TRBD1 (5 bases). Sequencing was performed on whole blood, taken at baseline. The origin of this receptor is an adult who was a healthcare worker with PCR-confirmed SARS-CoV-2 infection or an uninfected control (not recorded which). The CDR3 is CASRNQGQGYNEQFF. CDR3 nucleotide sequence: TGCGCCAGCAGAAACCAGGGCCAAGGATACAATGAGCAGTTCTTC.